What follows describes a single T cell receptor beta chain. This sample is part of a study of shared clonotypes between healthy human individuals. The method was immunoSEQ multiplex PCR; TCRdb's version includes in-frame clones alone and lacks a portion of them. Of 330,000 or so clones in the sample, less than 85% were seen once. Germline V CDR1 and CDR2: SGHNT, YYREEE (reference sequence). Trimming shortened V by 6 bases and J by 3 bases, and 14 bases separated the two germline ends. The CDR3 extends over 14 amino acids. The genes are TRBV5-4 and TRBJ2-3; D remains unclear. This receptor was identified in a man between 25 and 39 years old in good health. The sample comprised memory CD4+ T cells sorted from blood. Subset meaning: CD45RA-negative fraction. In DNA, the CDR3 is TGTGCCAGCACCCTATTCGGTGGGACAGATACGCAGTATTTT. This gives the protein CASTLFGGTDTQYF. The full variable domain, rest sourced from reference TRBV5-4 and TRBJ2-3, is ETGVTQSPTHLIKTRGQQVTLRCSSQSGHNTVSWYQQALGQGPQFIFQYYREEENGRGNFPPRFSGLQFPNYSSELNVNALELDDSALYLCASTLFGGTDTQYFGPGTRLTVL.